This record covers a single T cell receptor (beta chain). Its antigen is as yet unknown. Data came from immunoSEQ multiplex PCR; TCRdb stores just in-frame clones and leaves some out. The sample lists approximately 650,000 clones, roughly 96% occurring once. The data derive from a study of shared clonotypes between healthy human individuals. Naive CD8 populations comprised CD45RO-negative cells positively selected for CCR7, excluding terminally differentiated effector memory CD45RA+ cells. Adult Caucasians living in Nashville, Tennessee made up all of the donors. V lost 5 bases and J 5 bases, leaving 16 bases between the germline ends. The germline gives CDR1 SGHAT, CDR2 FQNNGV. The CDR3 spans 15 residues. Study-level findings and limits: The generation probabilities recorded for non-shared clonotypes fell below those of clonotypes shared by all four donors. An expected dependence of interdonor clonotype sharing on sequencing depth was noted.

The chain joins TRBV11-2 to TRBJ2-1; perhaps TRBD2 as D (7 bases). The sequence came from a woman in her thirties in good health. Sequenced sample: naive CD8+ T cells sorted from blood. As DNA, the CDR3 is TGTGCCAGCAGCCCGGGGGGCCGAAGTAACAATGAGCAGTTCTTC. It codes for CASSPGGRSNNEQFF.